The T cell receptor beta chain under discussion was sequenced for a study of regulatory T cells in long-lasting Graves disease. For TCR beta, libraries came from iRepertoire HTBI primers and Arm-PCR of CDR3 regions. TCRdb ran MiXCR on the multiplex PCR reads and lists one entry per CDR3 protein. In the table there are 400,000 to 500,000 distinct CDR3 sequences, about 20% of which are singletons. There are many counts of this clonotype. Its antigen is still unknown. Study-level results: Accuracy was possibly reduced by small sample size. Shared public clonotypes totalled over 2,500 in persistent patients, compared with roughly 970 in new patients.

This sample's time point: persistent/refractory GD, antithyroid drugs over 5 years with positive TRAb. Scientists built the TCR library using RNA that was extracted from PBMCs. Trimming shortened V by 0 bases and J by 7 bases, and 10 bases separated the two germline ends. The CDR3 loop spans 14 amino acids. CDR1 is SGHTA and CDR2 is FQGNSA in the germline V gene. This clonotype was obtained from a female donor with Graves disease. The chain has TRBV7-2 and TRBJ1-5, with D possibly TRBD1 on 5 matching bases. This specimen consisted of peripheral blood mononuclear cells (PBMCs), obtained when the disease was refractory, from a patient treated with antithyroid drugs. In DNA, the CDR3 is TGTGCCAGCAGCTTAGCGGGGGAAGGGCAGCCCCAGCATTTT. As protein: CASSLAGEGQPQHF.